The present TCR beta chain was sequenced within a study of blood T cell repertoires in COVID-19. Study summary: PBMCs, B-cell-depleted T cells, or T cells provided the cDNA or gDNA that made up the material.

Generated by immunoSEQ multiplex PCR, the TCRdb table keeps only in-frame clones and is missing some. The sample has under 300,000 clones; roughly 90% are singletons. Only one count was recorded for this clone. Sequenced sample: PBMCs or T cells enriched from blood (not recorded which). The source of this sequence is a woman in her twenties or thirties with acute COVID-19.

The DNA of the CDR3 is TGTGCCAGCAGCGTAGGACAGGGAACCTACGAGCAGTACTTC. Translation: CASSVGQGTYEQYF. V gene TRBV9 combines with J gene TRBJ2-7, with 7 bases that match TRBD1. The CDR3 sequence is 14 residues long. V shed 0 bases and J 2 bases; nucleotides not matched to a gene: 2. The germline gives CDR1 SGDLS, CDR2 YYNGEE.